A selection of T cell receptor beta chains follows, all from one sample in a study of spatial heterogeneity in lung cancer. TCRdb reprocessed the 5' RACE reads via MiXCR and lists one record per CDR3 protein. The sample records about 3,900 distinct CDR3 sequences, roughly 5% being singletons. The specimen was lung tumor tissue, collected at surgery. The receptors were gathered from a female donor with early-stage non-small cell lung cancer. CDR3s include the opening cysteine and the closing phenylalanine or tryptophan. The D gene is left open where the match is weak. Not all rows give a size; the values are once, few, many and, for expanded clones, a class.

clone size | J gene | D gene | V gene | CDR3 DNA | CDR3 protein
medium-sized | TRBJ1-1 | NA | TRBV11-1 | TGTGCCAGCAACCGGGACGGAGGGAACACTGAAGCTTTCTTT | CASNRDGGNTEAFF
medium-sized | TRBJ2-7 | NA | TRBV20-1 | TGCAGTGCTAGGTGGACGGGTGGGTCCTACGAGCAGTACTTC | CSARWTGGSYEQYF
medium-sized | TRBJ2-3 | TRBD1 | TRBV18 | TGTGCCAGCTCACCACAGGGGGCAGCCACAGATACGCAGTATTTT | CASSPQGAATDTQYF
medium-sized | TRBJ1-3 | NA | TRBV12-3/TRBV12-4 | TGTGCCAGCAGTTTGTTCGGTGCCAGTGGAAACACCATATATTTT | CASSLFGASGNTIYF
NA | TRBJ2-6 | NA | TRBV12-3/TRBV12-4 | TGTGCCAGCAGTCCGAGGTCTGGGGCCAACGTCCTGACTTTC | CASSPRSGANVLTF
few | TRBJ2-7 | TRBD2 | TRBV5-1 | TGCGCCAGCAGCGGGGGACTAGCGGGCTACTACGAGCAGTACTTC | CASSGGLAGYYEQYF
medium-sized | TRBJ1-1 | TRBD1 | TRBV9 | TGTGCCAGCAGCGCAAAGGGGGCCCTGAACACTGAAGCTTTCTTT | CASSAKGALNTEAFF
medium-sized | TRBJ2-7 | NA | TRBV18 | TGTGCCAGCTCACCGAGCTCCTACGAGCAGTACTTC | CASSPSSYEQYF
medium-sized | TRBJ1-1 | NA | TRBV7-8 | TGTGCCAGCAGCTTAGTTACGGGCACTGAAGCTTTCTTT | CASSLVTGTEAFF
medium-sized | TRBJ2-4 | NA | TRBV27 | TGTGCCAGCAGTTTGGAGGGCCAAAGGGGCATTCAGTACTTC | CASSLEGQRGIQYF
NA | TRBJ1-3 | TRBD1 | TRBV7-6 | TGTGCCAGCAGCCCGTTTAGGACAGGGGGAACTGGAAACACCATATATTTT | CASSPFRTGGTGNTIYF
medium-sized | TRBJ2-1 | TRBD2 | TRBV10-3 | TGTGCCACCGGGACTAGGAATGAGCAGTTCTTC | CATGTRNEQFF
medium-sized | TRBJ2-3 | NA | TRBV15 | TGTGCCACCAGCGGCTTCACAGATACGCAGTATTTT | CATSGFTDTQYF
NA | TRBJ2-3 | NA | TRBV7-9 | TGTGCCAGCAGCTCGAGACGGACTGCGTTGGGAACAGATACGCAGTATTTT | CASSSRRTALGTDTQYF
medium-sized | TRBJ2-2 | NA | TRBV7-9 | TGTGCCAGCAGCCCCGAAGGGTTTAACACCGGGGAGCTGTTTTTT | CASSPEGFNTGELFF
medium-sized | TRBJ2-7 | TRBD2 | TRBV10-3 | TGTGCCATCAGTGAGAACCCGGGACTAGCTAAAGAGCAGTACTTC | CAISENPGLAKEQYF
medium-sized | TRBJ2-2 | NA | TRBV5-4 | TGTGCCAGCAGCCCTTCCGCTGGGGTGCGGAGCACCGGGGAGCTGTTTTTT | CASSPSAGVRSTGELFF
few | TRBJ1-5 | NA | TRBV6-6 | TGTGCCAGCAGTTCTATAGGTCAGCCCCAGCATTTT | CASSSIGQPQHF
medium-sized | TRBJ2-7 | NA | TRBV5-6 | TGTGCCAGCAGCTTGCCGGTCGAGCAGTACTTC | CASSLPVEQYF
medium-sized | TRBJ2-5 | NA | TRBV9 | TGTGCCAGCAGCGGGACTTGGGGGACCGGTAGAGAGACCCAGTACTTC | CASSGTWGTGRETQYF
medium-sized | TRBJ1-3 | NA | TRBV7-9 | TGTGCCAGCAGCCCCCGGGCCCGGGAACCCATATATTTT | CASSPRAREPIYF
medium-sized | TRBJ2-6 | NA | TRBV7-2 | TGTGCCAGCAGCCCGACAGCCTCTGGGGCCAACGTCCTGACTTTC | CASSPTASGANVLTF
medium-sized | TRBJ1-1 | NA | TRBV2 | TGTGCCAGCAGGCTGGACAGCAACACTGAAGCTTTCTTT | CASRLDSNTEAFF
many | TRBJ1-2 | NA | TRBV20-1 | TGCAGTGCTAGAGATTCCCCTTTCGAGGGCTACACCTTC | CSARDSPFEGYTF
medium-sized | TRBJ2-2 | TRBD1 | TRBV12-5 | TGTGCTAGTGGTTCCCGGACAGGGGAAGGTGACACCGGGGAGCTGTTTTTT | CASGSRTGEGDTGELFF
medium-sized | TRBJ1-1 | TRBD1 | TRBV5-6 | TGTGCCAGCAGATTACAGGGGTCGATCACTGAAGCTTTCTTT | CASRLQGSITEAFF
medium-sized | TRBJ1-6 | TRBD1 | TRBV20-1 | TGCAGTGCTAGAAGGGACAGCAATTCACCCCTCCACTTT | CSARRDSNSPLHF
medium-sized | TRBJ1-5 | TRBD1 | TRBV12-3/TRBV12-4 | TGTGCCAGCAGCTCGCAGGGGGCTACAAGCAATCAGCCCCAGCATTTT | CASSSQGATSNQPQHF
few | TRBJ2-1 | NA | TRBV12-3/TRBV12-4 | TGTGCCAGCAGGGGGTACCCCGGGGCCGGCGATGAGCAGTTCTTC | CASRGYPGAGDEQFF
medium-sized | TRBJ1-5 | NA | TRBV27 | TGTGCCAGCAGTCGAGAGGGGGTTGGAAATCAGCCCCAGCATTTT | CASSREGVGNQPQHF
medium-sized | TRBJ2-7 | NA | TRBV6-2/TRBV6-3 | TGTGCCAGCACCAGAGAACACCCATACTACGAGCAGTACTTC | CASTREHPYYEQYF
medium-sized | TRBJ2-2 | NA | TRBV6-5 | TGTGCCAGCAGCCAGAGGGGGGCCGGTGACGGGGAGCTGTTTTTT | CASSQRGAGDGELFF
NA | TRBJ2-3 | TRBD2 | TRBV7-9 | TGTGCCAGCAGCGGAATAGCGGGAACCGGTACGCAGTATTTT | CASSGIAGTGTQYF
medium-sized | TRBJ2-3 | TRBD2 | TRBV9 | TGTGCCAGCAGCGCGGTCCTAGCGGGAAAGGTGGGCACAGATACGCAGTATTTT | CASSAVLAGKVGTDTQYF
NA | TRBJ2-7 | TRBD2 | TRBV4-1 | TGCGCCAGCAGCCGAGGGGAGGGAGGCTACGAGCAGTACTTC | CASSRGEGGYEQYF
medium-sized | TRBJ2-1 | TRBD2 | TRBV20-1 | TGCAGTGCTAGAGATGCGGGCCTAGCGGGGGGGAGCTCCTACAATGAGCAGTTCTTC | CSARDAGLAGGSSYNEQFF
NA | TRBJ1-1 | NA | TRBV12-3/TRBV12-4 | TGTGCCAGCAGTTTCCCCCGAGACACTGAAGCTTTCTTT | CASSFPRDTEAFF
medium-sized | TRBJ1-3 | NA | TRBV7-2 | TGTGCCAGCAGCTTAGTTCCGGGGGGATACTCTGGAAACACCATATATTTT | CASSLVPGGYSGNTIYF
many | TRBJ1-1 | NA | TRBV5-1 | TGCGCCAGCAGCTTGCGAGGGGACGGCACTGAAGCTTTCTTT | CASSLRGDGTEAFF
medium-sized | TRBJ1-1 | TRBD1 | TRBV5-4 | TGTGCCAGCACCCGGGACAGTAACACTGAAGCTTTCTTT | CASTRDSNTEAFF
medium-sized | TRBJ1-5 | NA | TRBV2 | TGTGCCAGCAGTCGACTGAATAGCAATCAGCCCCAGCATTTT | CASSRLNSNQPQHF
few | TRBJ2-5 | TRBD2 | TRBV20-1 | TGCAGTGCGCCTAAGGGACCCACGGGGGGTGAGACCCAGTACTTC | CSAPKGPTGGETQYF
NA | TRBJ1-1 | NA | TRBV5-4 | TGTGCCAGCAGCTTGGAAAATCGGGGATTGAGCACTGAAGCTTTCTTT | CASSLENRGLSTEAFF
medium-sized | TRBJ1-1 | TRBD1 | TRBV7-9 | TGTGCCAGCAGCTTAGTGGGGACAGGACGCATGAACACTGAAGCTTTCTTT | CASSLVGTGRMNTEAFF
medium-sized | TRBJ2-7 | NA | TRBV6-1 | TGTGCCAGCAGTGAAGCCATGGACCTTTCCGCCTACGAGCAGTACTTC | CASSEAMDLSAYEQYF
few | TRBJ2-7 | TRBD2 | TRBV9 | TGTGCCAGCAGCCCGGGACTAGCCACCTACGAGCAGTACTTC | CASSPGLATYEQYF
medium-sized | TRBJ2-7 | TRBD2 | TRBV5-5 | TGTGCCAGCAGCGCTGGGGGGCGGGAGGCGAACGAGCAGTACTTC | CASSAGGREANEQYF
medium-sized | TRBJ2-3 | NA | TRBV12-3/TRBV12-4 | TGTGCCAGCAGTCTCGGGCCCCACACAGATACGCAGTATTTT | CASSLGPHTDTQYF
medium-sized | TRBJ1-6 | NA | TRBV6-5 | TGTGCCAGCAGATCACCCGCCGGGACAACCTATTCACCCCTCCACTTT | CASRSPAGTTYSPLHF
medium-sized | TRBJ2-7 | NA | TRBV3-1 | TGTGCCAGCAGCCAAGGATGGCCGGGCGAGCAGTACTTC | CASSQGWPGEQYF
medium-sized | TRBJ2-2 | NA | TRBV11-2 | TGTGCCAGCAGCTTAGACCAGAACGCCGGGGAGCTGTTTTTT | CASSLDQNAGELFF